Below, one TCR beta chain is given with its context. The data stem from a study of OX40 agonist ivuxolimab in advanced cancers. This CDR3 has 16 residues. Germline assignment: CDR1 SEHNR and CDR2 FQNEAQ (reference sequence). V dropped 6 bases and J dropped 6 bases, with 22 bases sitting between them. The data were produced by immunoSEQ multiplex PCR, yet TCRdb's version contains in-frame clones alone and is incomplete. The table includes approximately 58,000 clones, about 88% detected once. The specimen comprised CD4+ or CD8+ T cells sorted from blood, sampled in a trial of the OX40 agonist ivuxolimab. The gene calls are TRBV7-9 and TRBJ2-3; D possibly matches TRBD1 or TRBD2 (6 bases each). This TCR came from an adult with an advanced solid tumor such as melanoma, head and neck, liver or kidney cancer. CDR3 bases: TGTGCCAGCAGTCCTGAGGGGGAGGACCCTCTGGATACGCAGTATTTT. This sequence encodes CASSPEGEDPLDTQYF.